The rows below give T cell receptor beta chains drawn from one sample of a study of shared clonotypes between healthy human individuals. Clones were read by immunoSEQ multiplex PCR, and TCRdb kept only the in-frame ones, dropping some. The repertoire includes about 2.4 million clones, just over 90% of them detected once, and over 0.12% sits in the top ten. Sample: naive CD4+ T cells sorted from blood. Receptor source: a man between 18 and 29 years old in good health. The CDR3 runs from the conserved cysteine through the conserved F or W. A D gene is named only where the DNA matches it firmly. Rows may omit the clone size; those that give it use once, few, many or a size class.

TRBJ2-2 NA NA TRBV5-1 CASSLKGGELFF TGCGCCAGCAGCTTGAAGGGCGGGGAGCTGTTTTTT
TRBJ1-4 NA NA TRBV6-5 CASSYTDGEKLFF TGTGCCAGCAGTTACACAGATGGGGAAAAACTGTTTTTT
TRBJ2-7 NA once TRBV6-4 CASIRTVASYEQYF TGTGCCAGCATACGGACAGTCGCCTCCTACGAGCAGTACTTC
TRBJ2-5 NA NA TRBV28 CAAAGAFIRETQYF TGTGCCGCTGCAGGGGCCTTCATTAGGGAGACCCAGTACTTC
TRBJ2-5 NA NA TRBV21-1 CASSNLGKGEDKQETQYF TGTGCCAGCAGCAACCTAGGTAAGGGCGAGGATAAACAAGAGACCCAGTACTTC
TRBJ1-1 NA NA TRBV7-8 CASSGWTEAFF TGTGCCAGCAGTGGATGGACTGAAGCTTTCTTT
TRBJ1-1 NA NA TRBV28 CASSRKNTEAFF TGTGCCAGCAGCCGAAAGAACACTGAAGCTTTCTTT
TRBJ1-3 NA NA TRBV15 CATSRDLGSYGNTIYF TGTGCCACCAGCAGAGATCTGGGGTCGTATGGAAACACCATATATTTT
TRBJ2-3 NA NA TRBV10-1 CASSQQGGRPDTQYF TGCGCCAGCAGCCAACAGGGAGGACGTCCAGATACGCAGTATTTT
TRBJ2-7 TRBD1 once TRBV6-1 CASSDLFWGLGTERNEQYF TGTGCCAGCAGTGACCTATTCTGGGGCTTAGGGACAGAACGGAACGAGCAGTACTTC
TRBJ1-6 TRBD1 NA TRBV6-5 CASRTGANSPLHF TGTGCCAGCAGGACAGGGGCTAATTCACCCCTCCACTTT
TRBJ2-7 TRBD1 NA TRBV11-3 CASSPGGSNEQYF TGTGCCAGCAGCCCAGGGGGCTCGAACGAGCAGTACTTC
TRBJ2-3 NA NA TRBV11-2 CASSLTRPTDTQYF TGTGCCAGCAGCTTAACCCGGCCTACAGATACGCAGTATTTT
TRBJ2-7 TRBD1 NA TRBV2 CASSDRGASSYEQYF TGTGCCAGCAGCGACAGGGGCGCCAGCTCCTACGAGCAGTACTTC
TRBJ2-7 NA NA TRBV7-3 CASSLGPSRDNEQYF TGTGCCAGCAGCTTAGGTCCCAGCAGGGACAACGAGCAGTACTTC
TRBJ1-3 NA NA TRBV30 CAWSGSNSHLSGNTIYF TGTGCCTGGAGCGGCAGCAACTCTCACCTCTCTGGAAACACCATATATTTT
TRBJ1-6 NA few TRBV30 CAWRRSYNSPLHF TGTGCCTGGAGGCGCTCCTATAATTCACCCCTCCACTTT
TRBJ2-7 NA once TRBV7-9 CASSSEHTPRYEQYF TGTGCCAGCAGCTCCGAGCATACTCCGCGCTACGAGCAGTACTTC
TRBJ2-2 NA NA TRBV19 CATPRTGELFF TGTGCCACCCCCCGCACCGGGGAGCTGTTTTTT